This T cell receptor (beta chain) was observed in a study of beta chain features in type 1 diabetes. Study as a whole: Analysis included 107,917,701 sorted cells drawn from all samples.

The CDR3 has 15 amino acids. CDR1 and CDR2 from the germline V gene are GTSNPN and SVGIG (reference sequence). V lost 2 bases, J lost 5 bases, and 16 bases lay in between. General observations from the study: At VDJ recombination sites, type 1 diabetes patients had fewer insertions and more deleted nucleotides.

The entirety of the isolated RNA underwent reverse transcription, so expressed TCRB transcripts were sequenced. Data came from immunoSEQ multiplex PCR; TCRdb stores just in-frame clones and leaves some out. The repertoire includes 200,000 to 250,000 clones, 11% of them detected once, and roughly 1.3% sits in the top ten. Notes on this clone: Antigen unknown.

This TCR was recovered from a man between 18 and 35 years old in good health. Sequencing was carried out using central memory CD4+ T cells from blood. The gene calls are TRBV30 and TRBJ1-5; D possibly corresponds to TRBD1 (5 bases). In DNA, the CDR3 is TGTGCCTGGAGTCCGAAACGGGGGGGAGATCAGCCCCAGCATTTT. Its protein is CAWSPKRGGDQPQHF.